One T cell receptor beta chain is described in this entry. A second PCR, run for about 7 to 11 cycles, used a sample-barcoded 5' primer plus a J-beta primer mix. Each CDR3 protein is one row after TCRdb ran MiXCR on the 5' RACE reads. The sample includes about 1.6 million distinct CDR3 sequences, about 31% of them seen just once. This entry comes from a study of blood T cells in healthy people across ages. This CDR3 spans 17 amino acids. J lost 8 bases, V lost 8 bases, and 20 bases had no gene match. Germline loops: CDR1 SGHTA, CDR2 FQGTGA. All donors came from Russia, were Caucasian and healthy, and spanned ages roughly 6 to 95.

The sample consisted of blood. The source is a woman in her twenties or thirties in good health. The chain uses TRBV7-3 and TRBJ2-3; 9 bases line up with TRBD2. As DNA, the CDR3 is TGTGCCAGCGGCGAACAGGGATCGGCGCGGGGGGGCGGTACGCAGTATTTT. Translated, it gives CASGEQGSARGGGTQYF.